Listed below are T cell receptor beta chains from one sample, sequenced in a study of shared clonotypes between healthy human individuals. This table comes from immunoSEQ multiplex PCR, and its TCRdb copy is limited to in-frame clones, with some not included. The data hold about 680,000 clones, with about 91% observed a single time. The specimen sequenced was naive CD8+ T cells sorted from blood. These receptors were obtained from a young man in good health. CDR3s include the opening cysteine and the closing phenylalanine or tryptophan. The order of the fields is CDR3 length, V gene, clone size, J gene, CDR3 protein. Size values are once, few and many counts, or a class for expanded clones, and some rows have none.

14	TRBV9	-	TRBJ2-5	CASSAERERETQYF
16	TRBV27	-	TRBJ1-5	CASSSAEGQYNQPQHF
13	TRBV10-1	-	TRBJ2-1	CASSQGFYNEQFF
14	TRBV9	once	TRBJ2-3	CASSPDGSTDTQYF
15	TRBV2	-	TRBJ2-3	CASRGTSGMTDTQYF
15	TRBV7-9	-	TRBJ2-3	CASSRTGSQTDTQYF
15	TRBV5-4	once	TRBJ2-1	CASSASGSSYNEQFF
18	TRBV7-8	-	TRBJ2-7	CASSSAGSSGNTGYEQYF
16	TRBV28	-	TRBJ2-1	CASSLLAGSSYNEQFF
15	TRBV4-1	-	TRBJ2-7	CASSQEPGTFYEQYF
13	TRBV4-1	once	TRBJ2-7	CASSLTSDYEQYF
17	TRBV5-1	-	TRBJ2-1	CASSLAGQGVVYNEQFF
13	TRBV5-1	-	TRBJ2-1	CASSSTDYNEQFF
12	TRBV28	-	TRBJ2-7	CASSSLKEGQYF
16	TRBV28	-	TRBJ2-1	CASSSRRDMGGNEQFF
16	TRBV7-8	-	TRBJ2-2	CASSLDGTGSTGELFF
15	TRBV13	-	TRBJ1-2	CASSLTTGGDYGYTF
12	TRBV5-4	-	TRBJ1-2	CASSLVNYGYTF
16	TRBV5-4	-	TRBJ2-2	CASSLPDRGRTGELFF
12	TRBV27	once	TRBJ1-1	CASSSEATEAFF
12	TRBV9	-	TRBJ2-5	CASGGLEETQYF
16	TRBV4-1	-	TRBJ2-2	CASSLTGLAVAGELFF
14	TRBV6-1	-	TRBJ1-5	CASSAPPSNQPQHF
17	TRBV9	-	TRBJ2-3	CASSVTSGRAGTDTQYF
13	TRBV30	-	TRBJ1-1	CAWSVLLNTEAFF
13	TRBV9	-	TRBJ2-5	CASSTANQETQYF
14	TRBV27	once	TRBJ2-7	CASSLTGASYEQYF
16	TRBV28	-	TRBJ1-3	CASSLQFRGTGNTIYF
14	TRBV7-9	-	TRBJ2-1	CASSLAGSYNEQFF
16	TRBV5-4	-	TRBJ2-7	CASSPSTGSPTHEQYF
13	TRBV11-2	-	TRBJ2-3	CASSFGGADTQYF
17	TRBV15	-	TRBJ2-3	CATSALRDRDEPDTQYF
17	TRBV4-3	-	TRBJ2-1	CASSQDLAGGIYNEQFF
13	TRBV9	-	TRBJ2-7	CASSAGTPSEQYF
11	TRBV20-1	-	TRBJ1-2	CSAREGRGYTF